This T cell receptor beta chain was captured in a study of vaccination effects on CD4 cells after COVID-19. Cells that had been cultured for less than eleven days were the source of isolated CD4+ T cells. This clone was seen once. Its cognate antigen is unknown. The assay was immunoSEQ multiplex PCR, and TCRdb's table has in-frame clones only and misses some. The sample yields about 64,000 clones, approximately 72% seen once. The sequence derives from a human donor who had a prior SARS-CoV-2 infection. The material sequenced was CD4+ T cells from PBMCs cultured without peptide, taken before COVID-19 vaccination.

The DNA of the CDR3 is TGTGCTAGTGGTTTGACTAGCGGGTACACCGGGGAGCTGTTTTTT. This sequence encodes CASGLTSGYTGELFF. This chain connects TRBV12-5 to TRBJ2-2, with TRBD2 matching over 9 bases. With 2 bases clipped from V and 3 bases from J, the junction kept 1 base outside the gene matches. CDR1 is LGHNT, CDR2 FRNRAP, per germline. This CDR3 is built from 15 residues.